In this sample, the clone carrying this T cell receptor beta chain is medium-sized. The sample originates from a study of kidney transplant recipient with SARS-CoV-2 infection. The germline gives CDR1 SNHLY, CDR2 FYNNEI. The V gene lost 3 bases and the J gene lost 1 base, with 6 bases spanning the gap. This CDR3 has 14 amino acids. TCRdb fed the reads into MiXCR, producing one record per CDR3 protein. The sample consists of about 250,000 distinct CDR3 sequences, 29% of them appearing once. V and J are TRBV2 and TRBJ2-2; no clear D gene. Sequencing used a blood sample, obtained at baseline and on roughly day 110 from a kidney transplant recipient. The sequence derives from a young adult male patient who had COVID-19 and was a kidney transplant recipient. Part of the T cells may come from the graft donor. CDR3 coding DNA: TGTGCCAGCAGTGAGGGCAAGAACACCGGGGAGCTGTTTTTT. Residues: CASSEGKNTGELFF.